Detailed here is one T cell receptor (beta chain). As yet, its antigen is unknown. The CDR3 length is 14 residues. Germline loops: CDR1 KGHSH, CDR2 LQKENI. The V and J ends lost 4 bases and 2 bases, in that order; junction bases with no gene match: 2. The entry originates in a study of T cell responses to AZD1222 COVID-19 vaccine. Findings and caveats of the study: Without day 14 samples, only post-peak T cell repertoires were studied. AZD1222 recipients seropositive at baseline numbered only five or six. Compared with day 0, the breadth and depth of the Spike-specific TCR repertoire rose significantly after two doses of AZD1222.

Profiling relied on immunoSEQ multiplex PCR, and the TCRdb table lists in-frame clones only, not all of them. The sample holds some 180,000 clones, 80% to 95% seen once. Sequences were derived from peripheral blood, sampled 28 days after the second AZD1222 dose. The receptor's source is an adult who received the AZD1222 COVID-19 vaccine. The genes are TRBV18 and TRBJ2-5; the match to TRBD1 covers 9 bases. CDR3 sequence (DNA): TGTGCCAGCTCACGACAGGGGGGACAAGAGACCCAGTACTTC. Translating it yields CASSRQGGQETQYF.